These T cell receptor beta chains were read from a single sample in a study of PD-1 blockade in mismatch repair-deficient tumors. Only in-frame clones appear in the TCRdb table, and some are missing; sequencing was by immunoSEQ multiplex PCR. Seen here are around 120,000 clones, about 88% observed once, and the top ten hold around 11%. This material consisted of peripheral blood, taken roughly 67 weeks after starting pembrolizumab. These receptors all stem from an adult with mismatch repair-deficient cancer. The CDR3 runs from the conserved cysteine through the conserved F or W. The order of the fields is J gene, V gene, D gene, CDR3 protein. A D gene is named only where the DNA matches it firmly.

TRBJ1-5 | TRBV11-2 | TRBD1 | CASSRQGSNQPQHF
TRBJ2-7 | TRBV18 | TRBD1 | CASSPGQGAYEQYF
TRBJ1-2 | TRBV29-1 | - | CSVPPPDDYGYTF
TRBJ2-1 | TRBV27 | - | CASSLLAGSYNEQFF
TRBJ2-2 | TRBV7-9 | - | CASSYNPRPDGELFF
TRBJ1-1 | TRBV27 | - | CASSPGRNTEAFF
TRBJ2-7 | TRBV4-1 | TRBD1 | CASSQVTGGIYEQYF
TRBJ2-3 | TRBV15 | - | CATSRHPGEGADTQYF
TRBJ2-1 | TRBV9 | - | CASSVVGGRAYGLNEQFF
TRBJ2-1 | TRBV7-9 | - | CASSPRAGLGNEQFF
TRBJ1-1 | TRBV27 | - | CASSFRGPTEAFF
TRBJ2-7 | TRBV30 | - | CAWSSRLASYEQYF
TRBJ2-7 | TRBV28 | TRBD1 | CASSSMGQGAYEQYF
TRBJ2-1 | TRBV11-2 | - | CASSRQGMRYNEQFF
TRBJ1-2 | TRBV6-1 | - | CASSESRNYGYTF
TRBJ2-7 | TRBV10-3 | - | CATRGGDSYEQYF
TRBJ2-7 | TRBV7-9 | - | CASSPDTPYEQYF
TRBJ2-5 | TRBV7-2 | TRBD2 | CASSWTSRQETQYF
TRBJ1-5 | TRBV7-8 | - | CASSLLDSPYQPQHF
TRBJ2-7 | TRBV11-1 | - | CASSFGGSYEQYF
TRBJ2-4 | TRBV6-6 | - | CASSLGMAKNIQYF
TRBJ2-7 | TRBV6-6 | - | CASSYSIQGHEQYF
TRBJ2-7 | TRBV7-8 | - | CASSPIPAPGLEYEQYF
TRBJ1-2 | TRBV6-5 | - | CASRPPGDGYTF
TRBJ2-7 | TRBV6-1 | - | CASSSSHRESYEQYF
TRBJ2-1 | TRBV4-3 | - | CASSQGSGEVNNEQFF
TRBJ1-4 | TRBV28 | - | CASRRYEKLFF
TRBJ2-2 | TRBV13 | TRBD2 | CASSSSPGLAATGELFF
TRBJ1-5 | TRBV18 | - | CASSPLPADSNQPQHF
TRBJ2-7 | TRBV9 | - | CASSVADGQYYEQYF
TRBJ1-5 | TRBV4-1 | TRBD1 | CASSQVTGALQPQHF
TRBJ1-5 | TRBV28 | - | CASSYREYYSNQPQHF
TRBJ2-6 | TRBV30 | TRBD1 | CAIRQGGSGANVLTF
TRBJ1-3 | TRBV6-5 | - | CASSLTDSGNTIYF
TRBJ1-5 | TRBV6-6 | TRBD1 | CASSPDRGGESQPQHF
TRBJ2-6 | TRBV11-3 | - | CASSEYRAGANVLTF
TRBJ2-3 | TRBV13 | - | CASSLERGGPADTQYF
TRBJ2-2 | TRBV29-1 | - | CSVVQGATGELFF
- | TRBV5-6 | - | CASSLAHEQYF
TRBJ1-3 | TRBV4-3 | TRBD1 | CASSRSPDRGPRNTIYF
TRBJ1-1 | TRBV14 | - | CASSQDWGTEAFF
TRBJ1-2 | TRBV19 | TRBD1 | CASRGTGLAGRYGYTF
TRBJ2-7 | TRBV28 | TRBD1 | CASSVMGQGYEQYF